These T cell receptor beta chains were read from a single sample in a study of cytomegalovirus exposure and HLA in healthy donors. Generated by immunoSEQ multiplex PCR, the TCRdb table keeps only in-frame clones and is missing some. The profile shows around 130,000 clones, just over 75% of them singletons. The sample was PBMCs. These receptors were collected from a woman aged 45-60 years in good health and CMV-seronegative. The conserved cysteine and the conserved F or W are not part of the CDR3 here. Fields, in order: clone size, V gene, CDR3 protein. Not every row has a clone size; where given, it reads once, few, many or a size class.

clone_size: once; v_call: TRBV6-1; cdr3_aa: ASSSGGQYYEQY
clone_size: NA; v_call: TRBV7-2; cdr3_aa: ASSLGSVRETQY
clone_size: NA; v_call: TRBV19; cdr3_aa: ASSIPGYMNTEAF
clone_size: NA; v_call: TRBV10-3; cdr3_aa: AISEQGASVNQPQH
clone_size: few; v_call: TRBV5-1; cdr3_aa: ASGDSVSGNTIY
clone_size: NA; v_call: TRBV5-1; cdr3_aa: ASSLTGSSGNTIY
clone_size: NA; v_call: TRBV9; cdr3_aa: ASSAPNRVGASYNEQF
clone_size: NA; v_call: TRBV28; cdr3_aa: ASNQWYEQY
clone_size: few; v_call: TRBV7-2; cdr3_aa: ASSPEGLTYEQY
clone_size: few; v_call: TRBV5-1; cdr3_aa: ASGDTTSRGEQY
clone_size: NA; v_call: TRBV6-6; cdr3_aa: ASSYSPGGYGYT
clone_size: NA; v_call: TRBV7-9; cdr3_aa: ASSPLGGQEESTNQPQH
clone_size: NA; v_call: TRBV7-8; cdr3_aa: ASSLPRGGTEAF
clone_size: NA; v_call: TRBV7-2; cdr3_aa: ASRGGGNTEAF
clone_size: NA; v_call: TRBV19; cdr3_aa: ATKQYPNTDTQY
clone_size: few; v_call: TRBV4-3; cdr3_aa: ASSQDGFIGRAMSSYNEQF
clone_size: once; v_call: TRBV19; cdr3_aa: ASSAPGRSGGQETQY
clone_size: NA; v_call: TRBV28; cdr3_aa: ASSPDRGADTQY
clone_size: NA; v_call: TRBV29-1; cdr3_aa: SVYQGRTEAF
clone_size: NA; v_call: TRBV10-3; cdr3_aa: AITRDNSGNTIY
clone_size: NA; v_call: TRBV28; cdr3_aa: ASRVSGVEPQH
clone_size: NA; v_call: TRBV28; cdr3_aa: ASSLRRIYEQY
clone_size: NA; v_call: TRBV7-3; cdr3_aa: ASSLQASGFTDTQY
clone_size: NA; v_call: TRBV5-1; cdr3_aa: ASSSPSGITDTQY
clone_size: NA; v_call: TRBV6-1; cdr3_aa: ASRTGGYGYT
clone_size: NA; v_call: TRBV5-6; cdr3_aa: ASSSDRLGLSNEQF
clone_size: NA; v_call: TRBV6-4; cdr3_aa: ASSLAGGIGELF
clone_size: NA; v_call: TRBV6-5; cdr3_aa: ASGPGNTIY
clone_size: NA; v_call: TRBV5-1; cdr3_aa: ASSLEPTGVGGYT
clone_size: NA; v_call: TRBV6-5; cdr3_aa: ASSYSGRGQTEAF
clone_size: NA; v_call: TRBV12-2; cdr3_aa: ASRQAGQGRVGYGYT
clone_size: NA; v_call: TRBV10-1; cdr3_aa: ASSESPGAFRKLF
clone_size: NA; v_call: TRBV4-3; cdr3_aa: ASSQALSQVNTEAF
clone_size: NA; v_call: TRBV5-4; cdr3_aa: ASTHQGLENIQY
clone_size: NA; v_call: TRBV14; cdr3_aa: ASSPWDSINTDNQPQH
clone_size: NA; v_call: TRBV19; cdr3_aa: ASSIGGSGNTIY
clone_size: NA; v_call: TRBV12-5; cdr3_aa: ASGLGQGIRT
clone_size: NA; v_call: TRBV5-1; cdr3_aa: ASSSAGDGTDTQY
clone_size: NA; v_call: TRBV18; cdr3_aa: ASSLLAETSTDTQY
clone_size: NA; v_call: TRBV28; cdr3_aa: ASTETSGYTGELF
clone_size: once; v_call: TRBV18; cdr3_aa: ASSATGSEAF
clone_size: NA; v_call: TRBV27; cdr3_aa: ASSSQGTQY
clone_size: NA; v_call: TRBV5-1; cdr3_aa: ASRPPGTGGSGANVLT
clone_size: few; v_call: TRBV5-6; cdr3_aa: ASSFYRGREDTQY
clone_size: NA; v_call: TRBV30; cdr3_aa: AFSRGKNQPQN
clone_size: NA; v_call: TRBV5-8; cdr3_aa: ASSPRAGAVGNEQF
clone_size: NA; v_call: TRBV30; cdr3_aa: AGPRGHPNTGELF
clone_size: NA; v_call: TRBV27; cdr3_aa: ASSSPASGGSSYEQY
clone_size: NA; v_call: TRBV28; cdr3_aa: ASNGQGGNQPQH
clone_size: NA; v_call: TRBV5-1; cdr3_aa: ASRPEGRDYEQY
clone_size: NA; v_call: TRBV5-4; cdr3_aa: ATQLSPGNQPQH
clone_size: once; v_call: TRBV11-3; cdr3_aa: ASSLDREAGELF
clone_size: once; v_call: TRBV4-2; cdr3_aa: ASSQDLIRQGGFTDTQY
clone_size: NA; v_call: TRBV7-9; cdr3_aa: ASSSGLAGGFGEQY
clone_size: NA; v_call: TRBV6-5; cdr3_aa: ASSYSIELNTEAF